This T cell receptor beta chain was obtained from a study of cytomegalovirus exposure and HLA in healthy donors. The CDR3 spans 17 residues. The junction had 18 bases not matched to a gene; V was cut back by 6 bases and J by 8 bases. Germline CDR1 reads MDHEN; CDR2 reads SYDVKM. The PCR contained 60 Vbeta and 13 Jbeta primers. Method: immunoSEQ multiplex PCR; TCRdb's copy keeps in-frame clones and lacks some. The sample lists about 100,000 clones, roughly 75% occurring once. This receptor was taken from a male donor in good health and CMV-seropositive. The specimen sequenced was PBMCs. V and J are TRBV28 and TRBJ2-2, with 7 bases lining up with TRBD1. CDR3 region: CASSPPGTAKTGGELFF. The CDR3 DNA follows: TGTGCCAGCAGCCCGCCCGGGACAGCCAAAACAGGGGGGGAGCTGTTTTTT.